This T cell receptor (beta chain) was captured by sequencing in a study of cytomegalovirus exposure and HLA in healthy donors. Study-wide findings and caveats: In most subjects, TCR beta sequences reportedly gave accurate predictions of HLA-A and HLA-B alleles. There were reportedly fewer N-insertions in an Asian-associated ancestry cluster than the roughly 670-donor mean, in a later analysis.

This PCR relied on a set of 60 Vbeta primers and 13 Jbeta primers. The data were produced by immunoSEQ multiplex PCR, yet TCRdb's version contains in-frame clones alone and is incomplete. Altogether around 190,000 clones are present, 9.5% being singletons, with the ten largest covering roughly 1.4%. In its sample, this clone was seen a few times. The antigen is unknown. The CDR3 totals 12 residues. The V gene's germline CDR1 is KGHSH and CDR2 LQKENI. Trimming cost V 8 bases and J 5 bases, with 13 bases left between them. The receptor was derived from a woman aged 30 to 39 in good health and CMV-seropositive. This chain connects TRBV18 to TRBJ2-7, with TRBD2 as a possible D gene (5 bases). The source material was PBMCs. The CDR3: CASPTAGDEQYF. The CDR3 region has the DNA TGTGCCAGCCCGACGGCCGGGGACGAGCAGTACTTC.